This T cell receptor beta chain was found in a study of sequential checkpoint blockade in melanoma. Overall study: TCRbeta immunosequencing was performed on DNA from 91 pretreatment melanoma tumor samples. Study-level points and caveats: Patients with week-13 increases in T-cell fraction and clonality benefited about 30 times more often.

The trim removed 5 bases at V and 5 bases at J, leaving 11 bases unmatched. The CDR3 sequence is 16 residues long. CDR1 is SGHNT and CDR2 is YENEEA in the germline V gene. The treatment was: randomized to nivolumab then ipilimumab (arm A) or the reverse (arm B). This clone was observed many times. Its antigen is unidentified. Profiled with immunoSEQ multiplex PCR; TCRdb holds only in-frame clones, not every one. The sample has 5,500 to 6,500 clones, about a fifth seen once. Sequencing was performed on tumor tissue (inferred from file names), taken from a patient given nivolumab and ipilimumab in sequence. The clonotype was recovered from a human donor with melanoma. The J gene is TRBJ1-4, the V gene TRBV11-3, with 7 nucleotides matching TRBD1. CDR3 sequence (DNA): TGTGCCAGCAGCGCACAGACTGGGACAGTAAATGAAAAACTGTTTTTT. As protein: CASSAQTGTVNEKLFF.